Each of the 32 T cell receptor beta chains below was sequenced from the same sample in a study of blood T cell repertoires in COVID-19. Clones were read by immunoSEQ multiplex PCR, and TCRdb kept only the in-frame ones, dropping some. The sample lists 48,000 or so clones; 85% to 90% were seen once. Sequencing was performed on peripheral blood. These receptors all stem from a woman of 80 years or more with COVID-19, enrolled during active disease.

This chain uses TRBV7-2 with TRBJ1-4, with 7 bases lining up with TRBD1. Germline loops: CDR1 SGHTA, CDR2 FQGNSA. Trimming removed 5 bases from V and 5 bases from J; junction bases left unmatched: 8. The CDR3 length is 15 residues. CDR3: CASSVRQGTNEKLFF. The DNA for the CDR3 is TGTGCCAGCAGCGTCAGACAGGGCACAAATGAAAAACTGTTTTTT.

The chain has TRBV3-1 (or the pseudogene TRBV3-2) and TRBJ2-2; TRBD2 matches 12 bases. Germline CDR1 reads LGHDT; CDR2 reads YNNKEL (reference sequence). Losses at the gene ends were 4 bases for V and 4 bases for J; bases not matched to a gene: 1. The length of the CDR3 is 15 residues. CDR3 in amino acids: CASSPTSGSTGELFF. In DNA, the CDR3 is TGTGCCAGCAGCCCGACTAGCGGGAGCACCGGGGAGCTGTTTTTT.

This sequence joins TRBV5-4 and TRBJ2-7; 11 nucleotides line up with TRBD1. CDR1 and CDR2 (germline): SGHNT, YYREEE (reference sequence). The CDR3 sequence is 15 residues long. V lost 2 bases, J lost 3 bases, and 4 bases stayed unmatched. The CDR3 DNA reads TGTGCCAGCAGCTTAGGGGGACAGGGGGACTACGAGCAGTACTTC. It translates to CASSLGGQGDYEQYF.

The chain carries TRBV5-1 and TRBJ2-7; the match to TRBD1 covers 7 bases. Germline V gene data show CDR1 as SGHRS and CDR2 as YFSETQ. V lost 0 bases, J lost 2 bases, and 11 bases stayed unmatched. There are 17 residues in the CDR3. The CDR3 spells CASSLAVAGGRAYEQYF. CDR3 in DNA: TGCGCCAGCAGCTTGGCCGTGGCAGGGGGACGGGCCTACGAGCAGTACTTC.

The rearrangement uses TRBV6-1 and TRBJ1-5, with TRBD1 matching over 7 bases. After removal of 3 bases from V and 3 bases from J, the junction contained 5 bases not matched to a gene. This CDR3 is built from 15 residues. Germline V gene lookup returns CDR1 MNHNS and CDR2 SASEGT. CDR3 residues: CASSETGLNNQPQHF. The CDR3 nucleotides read TGTGCCAGCAGTGAGACAGGGTTGAACAATCAGCCCCAGCATTTT.

CDR3 residues: CASSLEYSGNTIYF. In nucleotides, the CDR3 is TGTGCCAGCAGCTTGGAGTACTCTGGAAACACCATATATTTT. V and J are TRBV7-2 and TRBJ1-3; D not certain. V was shortened by 3 bases and J by 0 bases, with 6 bases between the two germline ends. This CDR3 spans 14 amino acids. Germline CDR1 reads SGHTA; CDR2 reads FQGNSA.

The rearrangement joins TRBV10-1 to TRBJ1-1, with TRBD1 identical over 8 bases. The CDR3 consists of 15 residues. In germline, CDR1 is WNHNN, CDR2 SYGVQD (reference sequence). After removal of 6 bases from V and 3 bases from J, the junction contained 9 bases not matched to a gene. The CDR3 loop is CASRKSTGVHTEAFF. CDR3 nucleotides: TGCGCCAGCAGAAAATCGACAGGGGTACACACTGAAGCTTTCTTT.

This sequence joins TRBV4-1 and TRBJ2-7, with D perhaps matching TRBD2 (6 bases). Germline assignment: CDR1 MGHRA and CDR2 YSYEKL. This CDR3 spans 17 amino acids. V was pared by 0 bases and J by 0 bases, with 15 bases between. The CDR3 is CASSQDPGGLSSYEQYF. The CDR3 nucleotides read TGCGCCAGCAGCCAAGATCCTGGGGGACTGAGCTCCTACGAGCAGTACTTC.

Here the CDR3 reads CASDRDRVNEQFF. In DNA, the CDR3 is TGTGCCAGCGACCGGGACAGGGTCAATGAGCAGTTCTTC. V and J are TRBV21-1 and TRBJ2-1; TRBD1 is taken as the D call from the table, unchecked against the DNA. TRBV21-1 is given as a pseudogene. This CDR3 spans 13 amino acids.

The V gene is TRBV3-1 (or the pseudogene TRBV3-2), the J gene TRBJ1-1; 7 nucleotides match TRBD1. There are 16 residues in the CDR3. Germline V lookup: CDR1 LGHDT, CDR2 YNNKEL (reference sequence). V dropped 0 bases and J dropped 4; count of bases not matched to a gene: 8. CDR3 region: CASSQEGRGRGTEAFF. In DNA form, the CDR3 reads TGTGCCAGCAGCCAAGAAGGAAGGGGGCGAGGCACTGAAGCTTTCTTT.

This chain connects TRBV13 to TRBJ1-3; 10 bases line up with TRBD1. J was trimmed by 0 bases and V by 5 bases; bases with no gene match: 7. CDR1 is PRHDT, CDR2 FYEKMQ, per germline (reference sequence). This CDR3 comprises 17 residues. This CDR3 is CASSTRQGASSGNTIYF. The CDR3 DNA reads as TGTGCCAGCAGCACCCGACAGGGGGCTTCCTCTGGAAACACCATATATTTT.

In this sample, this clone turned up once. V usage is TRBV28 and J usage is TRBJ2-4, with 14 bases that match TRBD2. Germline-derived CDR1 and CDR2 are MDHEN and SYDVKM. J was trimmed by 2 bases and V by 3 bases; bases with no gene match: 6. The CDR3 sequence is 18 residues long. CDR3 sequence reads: CASSFSGTSGRTKNIQYF. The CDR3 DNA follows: TGTGCCAGCAGTTTTTCCGGGACTAGCGGGAGAACCAAAAACATTCAGTACTTC.

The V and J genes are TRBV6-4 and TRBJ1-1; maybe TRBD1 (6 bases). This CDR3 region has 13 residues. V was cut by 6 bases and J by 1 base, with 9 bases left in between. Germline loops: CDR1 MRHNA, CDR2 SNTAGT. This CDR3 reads CASRQGENTEAFF. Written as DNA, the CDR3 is TGTGCCAGCAGACAGGGCGAGAACACTGAAGCTTTCTTT.

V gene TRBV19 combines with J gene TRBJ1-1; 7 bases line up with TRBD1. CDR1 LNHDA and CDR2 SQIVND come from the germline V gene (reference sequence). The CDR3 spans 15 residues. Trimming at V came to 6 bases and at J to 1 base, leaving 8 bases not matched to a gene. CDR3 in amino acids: CASSDRQGWNTEAFF. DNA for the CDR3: TGTGCCAGTAGCGACCGACAGGGATGGAACACTGAAGCTTTCTTT.

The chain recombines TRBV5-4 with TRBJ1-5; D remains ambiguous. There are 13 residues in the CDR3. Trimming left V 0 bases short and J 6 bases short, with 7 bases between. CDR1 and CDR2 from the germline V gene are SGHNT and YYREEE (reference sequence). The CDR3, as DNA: TGTGCCAGCAGCTTGGCCGGCGGTCAGCCCCAGCATTTT. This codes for CASSLAGGQPQHF.

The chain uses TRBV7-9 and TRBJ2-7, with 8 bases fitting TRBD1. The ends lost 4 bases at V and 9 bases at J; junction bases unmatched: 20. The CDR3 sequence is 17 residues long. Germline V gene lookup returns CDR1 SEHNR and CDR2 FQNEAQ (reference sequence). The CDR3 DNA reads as TGTGCCAGCAGCTCAGACCGGACAGGGTCCCGTCCTGTCGGGCAGTACTTC. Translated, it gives CASSSDRTGSRPVGQYF.

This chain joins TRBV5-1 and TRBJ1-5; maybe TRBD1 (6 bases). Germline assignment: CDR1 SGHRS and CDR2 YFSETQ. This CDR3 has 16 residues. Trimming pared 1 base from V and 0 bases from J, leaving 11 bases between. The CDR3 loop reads CASSLNPGVSNQPQHF. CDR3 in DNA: TGCGCCAGCAGCTTGAATCCAGGGGTTAGCAATCAGCCCCAGCATTTT.

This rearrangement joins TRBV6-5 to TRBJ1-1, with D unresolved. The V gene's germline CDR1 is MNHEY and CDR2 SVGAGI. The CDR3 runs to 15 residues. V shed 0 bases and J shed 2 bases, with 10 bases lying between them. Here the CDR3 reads CASSYSRRSNTEAFF. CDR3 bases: TGTGCCAGCAGTTACTCCCGAAGGAGTAACACTGAAGCTTTCTTT.

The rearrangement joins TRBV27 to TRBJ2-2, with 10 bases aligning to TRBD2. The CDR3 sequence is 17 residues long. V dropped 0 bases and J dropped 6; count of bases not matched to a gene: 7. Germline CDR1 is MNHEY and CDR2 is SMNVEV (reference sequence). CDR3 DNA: TGTGCCAGCAGTTTATCGAGGACTAGCGGCCAGTCCGGGGAGCTGTTTTTT. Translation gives CASSLSRTSGQSGELFF.

The CDR3 bases are TGTGCCAGCTCACCCGCCTGGCGGGGGGCCCAAGAGACCCAGTACTTC. Translating gives CASSPAWRGAQETQYF. V gene TRBV18 combines with J gene TRBJ2-5; 8 bases are shared with TRBD2. V lost 3 bases and J lost 1; bases outside the gene matches: 7. Germline-derived CDR1 and CDR2 are KGHSH and LQKENI. CDR3 length: 16 residues.

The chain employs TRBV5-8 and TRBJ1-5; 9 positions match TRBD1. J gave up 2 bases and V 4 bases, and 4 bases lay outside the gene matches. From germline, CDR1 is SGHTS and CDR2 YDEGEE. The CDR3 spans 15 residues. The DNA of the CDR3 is TGTGCCAGCAGCAAGGGACAGGGCGGCAATCAGCCCCAGCATTTT. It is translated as CASSKGQGGNQPQHF.

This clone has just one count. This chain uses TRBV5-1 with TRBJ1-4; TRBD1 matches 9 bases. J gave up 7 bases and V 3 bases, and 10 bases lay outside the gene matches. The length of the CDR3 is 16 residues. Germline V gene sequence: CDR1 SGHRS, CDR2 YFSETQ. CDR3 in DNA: TGCGCCAGCAGCTCTGGACAGGGGAATCTCGGTGAAAAACTGTTTTTT. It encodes CASSSGQGNLGEKLFF.

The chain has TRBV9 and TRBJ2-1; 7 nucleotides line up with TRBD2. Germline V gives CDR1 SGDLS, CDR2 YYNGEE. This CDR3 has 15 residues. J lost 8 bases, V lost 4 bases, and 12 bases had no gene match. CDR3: CASSPLGEGVHEQFF. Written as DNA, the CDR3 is TGTGCCAGCAGCCCCCTCGGGGAGGGAGTGCATGAGCAGTTCTTC.

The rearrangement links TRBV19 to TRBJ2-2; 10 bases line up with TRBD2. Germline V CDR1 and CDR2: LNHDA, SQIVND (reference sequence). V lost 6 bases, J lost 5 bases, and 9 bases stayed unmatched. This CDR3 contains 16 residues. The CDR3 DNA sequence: TGTGCCAGTAGAAAGCGGGAGGGCCAAGGGACCGGGGAGCTGTTTTTT. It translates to CASRKREGQGTGELFF.

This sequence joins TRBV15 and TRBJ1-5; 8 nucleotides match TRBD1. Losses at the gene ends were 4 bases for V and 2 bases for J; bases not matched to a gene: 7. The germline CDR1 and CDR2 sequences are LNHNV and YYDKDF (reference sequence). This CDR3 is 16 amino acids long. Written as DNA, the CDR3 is TGTGCCACCAGCACCAACAGGGGGATTCGCAATCAGCCCCAGCATTTT. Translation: CATSTNRGIRNQPQHF.

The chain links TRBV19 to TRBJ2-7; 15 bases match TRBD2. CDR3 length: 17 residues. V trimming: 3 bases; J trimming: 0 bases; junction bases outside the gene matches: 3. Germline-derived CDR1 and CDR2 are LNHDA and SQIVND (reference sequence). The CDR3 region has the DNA TGTGCCAGTAGTATGTGGACTAGCGGGAGGGCCTCCTACGAGCAGTACTTC. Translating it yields CASSMWTSGRASYEQYF.

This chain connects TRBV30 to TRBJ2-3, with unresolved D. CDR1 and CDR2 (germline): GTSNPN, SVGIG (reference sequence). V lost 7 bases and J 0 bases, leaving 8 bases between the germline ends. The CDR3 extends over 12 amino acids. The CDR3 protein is CALRTSTDTQYF. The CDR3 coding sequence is TGTGCCTTAAGAACTAGCACAGATACGCAGTATTTT.

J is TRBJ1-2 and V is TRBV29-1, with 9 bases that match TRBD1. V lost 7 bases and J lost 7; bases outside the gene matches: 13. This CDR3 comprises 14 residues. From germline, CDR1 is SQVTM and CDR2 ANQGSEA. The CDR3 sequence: CSASRDRDGIGYTF. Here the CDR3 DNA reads TGCAGCGCGTCCCGGGACAGGGATGGAATTGGCTACACCTTC. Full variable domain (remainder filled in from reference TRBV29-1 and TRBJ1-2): SAVISQKPSRDICQRGTSLTIQCQVDSQVTMMFWYRQQPGQSLTLIATANQGSEATYESGFVIDKFPISRPNLTFSTLTVSNMSPEDSSIYLCSASRDRDGIGYTFGSGTRLTVV.

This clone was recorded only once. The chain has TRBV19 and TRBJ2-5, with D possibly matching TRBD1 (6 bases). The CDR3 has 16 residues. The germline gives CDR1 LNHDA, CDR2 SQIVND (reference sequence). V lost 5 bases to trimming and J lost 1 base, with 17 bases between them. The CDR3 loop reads CASSPRWTAFQETQYF. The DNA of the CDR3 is TGTGCCAGTAGTCCTAGGTGGACAGCCTTCCAAGAGACCCAGTACTTC.

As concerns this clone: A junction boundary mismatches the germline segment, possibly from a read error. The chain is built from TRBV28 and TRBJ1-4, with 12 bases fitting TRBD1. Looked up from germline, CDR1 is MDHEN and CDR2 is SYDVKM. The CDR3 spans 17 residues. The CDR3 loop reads CASSLGLGGQGAGIGSF. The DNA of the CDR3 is TGTGCCAGCAGCCTCGGGCTGGGGGGACAGGGGGCGGGTATAGGTTCATTT.

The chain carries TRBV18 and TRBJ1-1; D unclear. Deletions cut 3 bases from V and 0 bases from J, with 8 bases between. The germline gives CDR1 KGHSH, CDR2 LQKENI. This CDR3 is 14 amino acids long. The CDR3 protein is CASSPEGLNTEAFF. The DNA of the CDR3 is TGTGCCAGCTCACCGGAGGGCCTGAACACTGAAGCTTTCTTT.

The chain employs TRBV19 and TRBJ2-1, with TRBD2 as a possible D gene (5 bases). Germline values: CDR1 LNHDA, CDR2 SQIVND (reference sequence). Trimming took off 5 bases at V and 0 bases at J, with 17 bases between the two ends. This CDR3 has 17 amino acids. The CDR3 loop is CASSPDGLASSYNEQFF. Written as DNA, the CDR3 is TGTGCCAGTAGTCCCGACGGACTCGCGAGCTCCTACAATGAGCAGTTCTTC.